This TCR beta chain stems from a study of post-analysis software for immune sequencing data. Overall study: Both relapsing-remitting and secondary progressive multiple sclerosis featured among the disease courses, as did progressive-relapsing multiple sclerosis.

Incorporated into the TCR beta cDNA libraries were unique molecular identifiers, which served to reduce PCR and sequencing biases. From the PCR reads, TCRdb called clonotypes with MiXCR, one entry per CDR3 protein. Of hundreds of thousands of distinct CDR3 sequences in the sample, approximately 60% were seen once. In its sample, this clonotype was seen a few times. The antigen is not known. The germline CDR1 and CDR2 sequences are DFQATT and SNEGSKA (reference sequence). The V end was cut by 0 bases, the J end by 3 bases, with 9 bases between. This CDR3 is built from 14 residues. The study's findings and limits: In patients, TRBV5-6, TRBV5-1 and TRBV20-1 belonged to four or five TRBV segments found more frequently than in controls.

The sample taken for sequencing was blood. This clonotype originated in a girl aged 2-10 years with multiple sclerosis. The chain links TRBV20-1 to TRBJ2-4; TRBD1 is a possible D gene (5 bases). As DNA, the CDR3 is TGCAGTGCTAGAGAGTCAGGGCGCAAAAACATTCAGTACTTC. Its protein is CSARESGRKNIQYF.